This T cell receptor beta chain was captured in a study of cytomegalovirus exposure and HLA in healthy donors. The PCR made use of 60 Vbeta and 13 Jbeta primers. Produced via immunoSEQ multiplex PCR; TCRdb's table is partial and in-frame only. There are around 150,000 clones in the sample; approximately 91% occur only once, and more than 0.5% lies in the top ten. The V gene's germline CDR1 is SEHNR and CDR2 FQNEAQ (reference sequence). Trimming removed 11 bases at V and 2 bases at J, with 16 bases between. This CDR3 has 13 amino acids. This clonotype was obtained from a woman aged 35 to 49 in good health and CMV-seronegative. Sample: PBMCs. The V gene is TRBV7-9, the J gene TRBJ2-7, with D possibly being TRBD2 (5 bases). CDR3 sequence reads: CAVPYFGAYEQYF. DNA for the CDR3: TGTGCCGTACCTTATTTCGGGGCCTACGAGCAGTACTTC.